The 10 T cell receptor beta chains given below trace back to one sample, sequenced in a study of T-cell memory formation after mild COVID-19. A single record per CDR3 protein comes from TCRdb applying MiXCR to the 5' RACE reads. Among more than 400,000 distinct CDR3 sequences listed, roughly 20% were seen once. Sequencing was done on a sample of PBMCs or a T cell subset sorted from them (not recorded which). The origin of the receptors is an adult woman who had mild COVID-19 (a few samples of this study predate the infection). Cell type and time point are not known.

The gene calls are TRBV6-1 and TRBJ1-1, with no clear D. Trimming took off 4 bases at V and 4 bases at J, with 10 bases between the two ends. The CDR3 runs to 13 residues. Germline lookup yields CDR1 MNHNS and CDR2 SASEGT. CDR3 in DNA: TGTGCCAGCAGTGTTCGGGAAGGCACTGAAGCTTTCTTT. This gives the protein CASSVREGTEAFF.

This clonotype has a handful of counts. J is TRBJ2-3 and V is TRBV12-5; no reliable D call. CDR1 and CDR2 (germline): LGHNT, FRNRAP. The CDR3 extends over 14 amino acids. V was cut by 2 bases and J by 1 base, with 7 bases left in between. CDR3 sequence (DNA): TGTGCTAGTGGTTTGATGGGCCGCACAGATACGCAGTATTTT. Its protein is CASGLMGRTDTQYF.

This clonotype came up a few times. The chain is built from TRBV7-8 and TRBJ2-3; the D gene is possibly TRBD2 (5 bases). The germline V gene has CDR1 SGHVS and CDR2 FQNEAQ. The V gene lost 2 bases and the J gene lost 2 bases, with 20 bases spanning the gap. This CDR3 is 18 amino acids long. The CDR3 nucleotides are TGTGCCAGCAGCTTACGGACTCCCTACCACCCTGACACAGATACGCAGTATTTT. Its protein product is CASSLRTPYHPDTDTQYF.

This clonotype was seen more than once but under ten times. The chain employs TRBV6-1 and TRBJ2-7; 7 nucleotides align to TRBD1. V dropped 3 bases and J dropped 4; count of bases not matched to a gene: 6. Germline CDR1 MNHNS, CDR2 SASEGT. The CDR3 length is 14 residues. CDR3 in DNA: TGTGCCAGCAGTGAGGGACAGCCTTTATACGAGCAGTACTTC. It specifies CASSEGQPLYEQYF.

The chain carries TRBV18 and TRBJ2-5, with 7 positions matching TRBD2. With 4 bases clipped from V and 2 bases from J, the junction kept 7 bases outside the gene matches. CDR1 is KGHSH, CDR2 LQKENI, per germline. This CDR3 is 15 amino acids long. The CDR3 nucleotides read TGTGCCAGCTCACTGCGCGGGGGATCACAAGAGACCCAGTACTTC. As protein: CASSLRGGSQETQYF.

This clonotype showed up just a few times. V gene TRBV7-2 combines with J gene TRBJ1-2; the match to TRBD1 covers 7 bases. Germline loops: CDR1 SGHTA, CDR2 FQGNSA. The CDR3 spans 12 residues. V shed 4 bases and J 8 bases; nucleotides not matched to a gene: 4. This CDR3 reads CASSSSDRGYTF. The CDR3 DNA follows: TGTGCCAGCAGCTCCTCGGACAGGGGCTACACCTTC.

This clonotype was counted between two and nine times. The CDR3 reads CASSLAGGWDEQFF. DNA for the CDR3: TGTGCCAGCAGCTTGGCGGGGGGATGGGATGAGCAGTTCTTC. The J gene is TRBJ2-1, the V gene TRBV7-6; 8 bases agree with TRBD2. V gave up 3 bases and J gave up 8 bases; unmatched junction bases: 6. Per the germline V gene, CDR1 is SGHVS and CDR2 is FNYEAQ. The length of the CDR3 is 14 residues.

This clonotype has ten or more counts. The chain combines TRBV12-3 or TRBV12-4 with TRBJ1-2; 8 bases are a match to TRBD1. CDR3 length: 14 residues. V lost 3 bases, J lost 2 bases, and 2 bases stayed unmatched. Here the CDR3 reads CASSFRQGNYGYTF. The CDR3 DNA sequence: TGTGCCAGCAGTTTTAGACAGGGGAACTATGGCTACACCTTC.

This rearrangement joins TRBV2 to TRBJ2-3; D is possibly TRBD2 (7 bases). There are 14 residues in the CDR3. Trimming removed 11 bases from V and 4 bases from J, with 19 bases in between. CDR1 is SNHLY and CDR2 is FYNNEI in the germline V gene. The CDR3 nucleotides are TGTGCCGGAACCCAATGGGGGGGCGCAGATACGCAGTATTTT. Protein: CAGTQWGGADTQYF.

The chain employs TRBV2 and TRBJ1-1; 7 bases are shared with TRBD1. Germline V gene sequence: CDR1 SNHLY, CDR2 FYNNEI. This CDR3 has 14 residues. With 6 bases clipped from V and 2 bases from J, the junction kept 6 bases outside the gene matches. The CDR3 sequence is CASRQQGLNTEAFF. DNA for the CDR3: TGTGCCAGCAGACAACAGGGGTTAAACACTGAAGCTTTCTTT.